A single sample gave rise to the 8 T cell receptor beta chains below, sequenced in a study of T-cell reconstitution after alpha-beta-depleted transplantation in children. A library of TCRbeta sequences, prepared with unique molecular identifiers, was generated. TCRdb reanalysed the PCR reads using MiXCR and keeps one entry per CDR3 protein. Among hundreds of thousands of distinct CDR3 sequences listed, about 9.5% were seen once. The specimen comprised PBMCs from the stem cell graft donor, sampled from the stem cell graft. These receptors came from a human donor who donated a stem cell graft to a child with acute lymphoblastic leukemia.

This clonotype was detected many times. V gene TRBV5-1 combines with J gene TRBJ2-3; 14 bases are a match to TRBD2. The CDR3 is 17 amino acids. V lost 5 bases, J lost 0 bases, and 5 bases stayed unmatched. CDR1 is SGHRS, CDR2 YFSETQ, per germline. CDR3 amino acids: CASSSGLAGGSTDTQYF. For the CDR3, the DNA is TGCGCCAGCAGTTCAGGACTAGCGGGGGGAAGCACAGATACGCAGTATTTT.

V and J are TRBV6-5 and TRBJ2-3; 7 bases fit TRBD1. CDR1 MNHEY and CDR2 SVGAGI come from the germline V gene. The J segment lost 6 bases and the V segment lost 4 bases, leaving 4 bases of the junction unmatched. The CDR3 loop spans 13 amino acids. This CDR3 reads CASSSTGADTQYF. In DNA, the CDR3 is TGTGCCAGCAGTTCTACAGGGGCGGATACGCAGTATTTT.

This clonotype came up many times. The gene calls are TRBV3-1 and TRBJ1-3; the match to TRBD1 covers 8 bases. The CDR3 has 14 amino acids. Germline V gives CDR1 LGHDT, CDR2 YNNKEL (reference sequence). V was pared by 3 bases and J by 3 bases, with 1 base of the junction left unmatched. In DNA form, the CDR3 reads TGTGCCAGCAGCCAGACAGGGGTTGGAAACACCATATATTTT. Translated: CASSQTGVGNTIYF.

This rearrangement joins TRBV5-1 to TRBJ1-6; 8 nucleotides match TRBD1. The CDR3 spans 15 residues. CDR1 and CDR2 (germline): SGHRS, YFSETQ. V trimming: 4 bases; J trimming: 3 bases; junction bases outside the gene matches: 3. CDR3 in DNA: TGCGCCAGCAGCACCGGACAGGGCTATAATTCACCCCTCCACTTT. Protein sequence: CASSTGQGYNSPLHF. The entire variable domain, with the rest obtained from reference TRBV5-1 and TRBJ1-6, is as follows: KAGVTQTPRYLIKTRGQQVTLSCSPISGHRSVSWYQQTPGQGLQFLFEYFSETQRNKGNFPGRFSGRQFSNSRSEMNVSTLELGDSALYLCASSTGQGYNSPLHFGNGTRLTVT.

The chain is built from TRBV5-1 and TRBJ2-7; 10 nucleotides line up with TRBD1. The CDR3 sequence is 15 residues long. CDR1 is SGHRS and CDR2 is YFSETQ in the germline V gene. The J segment lost 0 bases and the V segment lost 4 bases, leaving 4 bases of the junction unmatched. This CDR3 reads CASSGTGENSYEQYF. The CDR3 DNA is TGCGCCAGCAGCGGGACAGGGGAGAACTCCTACGAGCAGTACTTC.

In this sample, this clonotype turned up a few times. The chain employs TRBV30 and TRBJ1-1; 8 bases fit TRBD1. CDR1 is GTSNPN, CDR2 SVGIG, per germline (reference sequence). The CDR3 length is 14 residues. The ends lost 0 bases at V and 0 bases at J; junction bases unmatched: 0. CDR3 in DNA: TGTGCCTGGAGTGTGGACAGGGTGAACACTGAAGCTTTCTTT. This translates into CAWSVDRVNTEAFF.

This clonotype was recorded a few times. The J gene is TRBJ2-1, the V gene TRBV9, with D perhaps TRBD2 (6 bases). The CDR3 runs 15 residues. With 3 bases removed from V and 9 bases from J, the gap between germline ends came to 19 bases. CDR1 and CDR2 from the germline V gene are SGDLS and YYNGEE. CDR3 DNA: TGTGCCAGCAGCGGGGGGGTTCTGTGGGGGATTGAGCAGTTCTTC. It translates to CASSGGVLWGIEQFF.

This clonotype was detected a few times. This rearrangement joins TRBV18 to TRBJ2-2; a weak D match, TRBD1 (6 bases). This CDR3 spans 16 amino acids. Germline V CDR1 and CDR2: KGHSH, LQKENI. Trimming shortened V by 3 bases and J by 5 bases, and 16 bases separated the two germline ends. The CDR3 here is CASSPDPTGVTGELFF. CDR3 coding DNA: TGTGCCAGCTCACCGGACCCGACAGGAGTTACCGGGGAGCTGTTTTTT.